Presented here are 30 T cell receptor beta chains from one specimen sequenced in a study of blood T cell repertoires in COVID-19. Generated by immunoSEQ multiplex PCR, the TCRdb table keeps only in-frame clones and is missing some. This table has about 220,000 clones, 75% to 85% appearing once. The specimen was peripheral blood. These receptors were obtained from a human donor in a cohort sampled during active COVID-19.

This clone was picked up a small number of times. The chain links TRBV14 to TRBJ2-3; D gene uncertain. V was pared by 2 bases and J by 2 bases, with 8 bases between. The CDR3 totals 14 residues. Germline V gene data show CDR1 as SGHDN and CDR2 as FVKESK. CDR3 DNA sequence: TGTGCCAGCAGCCAACAGATTTCCACAGATACGCAGTATTTT. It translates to CASSQQISTDTQYF.

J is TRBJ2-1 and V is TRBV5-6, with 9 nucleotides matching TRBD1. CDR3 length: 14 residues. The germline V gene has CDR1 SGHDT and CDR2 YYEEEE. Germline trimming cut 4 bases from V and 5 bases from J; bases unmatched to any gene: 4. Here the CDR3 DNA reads TGTGCCAGCAGCCTGGACAGGGGAAACAATGAGCAGTTCTTC. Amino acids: CASSLDRGNNEQFF.

The CDR3 bases are TGTGCCAGCAGCCAAGACCCAGGGGATGAGACCCAGTACTTC. Encoded protein: CASSQDPGDETQYF. The chain has TRBV3-1 (or the pseudogene TRBV3-2) and TRBJ2-5; D may be TRBD1 (6 bases). This CDR3 spans 14 amino acids. CDR1 is LGHDT, CDR2 YNNKEL, per germline (reference sequence). The V and J ends lost 0 bases and 5 bases respectively, with 10 bases between them.

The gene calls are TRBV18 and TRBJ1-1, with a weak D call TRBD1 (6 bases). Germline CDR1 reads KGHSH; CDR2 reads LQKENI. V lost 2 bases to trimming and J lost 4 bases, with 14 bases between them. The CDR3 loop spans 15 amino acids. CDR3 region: CASSPGGARGTEAFF. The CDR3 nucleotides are TGTGCCAGCTCACCAGGGGGGGCGCGGGGCACTGAAGCTTTCTTT.

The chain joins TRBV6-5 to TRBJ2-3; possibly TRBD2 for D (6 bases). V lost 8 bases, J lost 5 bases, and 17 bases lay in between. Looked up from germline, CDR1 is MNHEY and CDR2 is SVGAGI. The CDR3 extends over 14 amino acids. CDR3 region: CASGGGTYRDTQYF. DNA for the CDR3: TGTGCCAGCGGAGGCGGGACTTACAGAGATACGCAGTATTTT.

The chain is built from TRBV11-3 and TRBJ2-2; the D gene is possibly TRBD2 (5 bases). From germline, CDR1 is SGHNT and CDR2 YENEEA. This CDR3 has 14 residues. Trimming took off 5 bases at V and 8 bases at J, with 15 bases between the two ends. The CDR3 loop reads CASSPRAPPGELFF. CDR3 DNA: TGTGCCAGCAGCCCGAGGGCCCCCCCGGGGGAGCTGTTTTTT.

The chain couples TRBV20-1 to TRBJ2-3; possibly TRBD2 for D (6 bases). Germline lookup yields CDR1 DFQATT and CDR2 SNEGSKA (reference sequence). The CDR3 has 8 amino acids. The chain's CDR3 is CKTGGPYF. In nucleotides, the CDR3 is TGCAAAACCGGGGGACCGTATTTT.

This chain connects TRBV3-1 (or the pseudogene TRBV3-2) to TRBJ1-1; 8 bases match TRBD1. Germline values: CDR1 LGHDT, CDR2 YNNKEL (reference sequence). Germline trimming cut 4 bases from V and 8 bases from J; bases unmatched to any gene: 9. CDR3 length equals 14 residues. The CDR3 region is CASSPTGAPGEAFF. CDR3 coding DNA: TGTGCCAGCAGCCCGACAGGGGCGCCCGGGGAAGCTTTCTTT.

This CDR3 is CASSPRLIEQYF. The CDR3 DNA reads as TGTGCCAGCAGCCCGCGGTTAATCGAGCAGTACTTC. The chain joins TRBV7-8 to TRBJ2-7; no definite D call. Trimming left V 5 bases short and J 6 bases short, with 11 bases between. The CDR3 length is 12 residues. Looked up from germline, CDR1 is SGHVS and CDR2 is FQNEAQ.

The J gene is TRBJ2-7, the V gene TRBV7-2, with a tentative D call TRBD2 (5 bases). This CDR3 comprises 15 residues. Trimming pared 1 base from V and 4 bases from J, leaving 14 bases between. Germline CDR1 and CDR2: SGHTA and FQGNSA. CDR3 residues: CASSLGRNRGYEQYF. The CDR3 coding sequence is TGTGCCAGCAGCTTAGGCCGGAACCGAGGGTACGAGCAGTACTTC.

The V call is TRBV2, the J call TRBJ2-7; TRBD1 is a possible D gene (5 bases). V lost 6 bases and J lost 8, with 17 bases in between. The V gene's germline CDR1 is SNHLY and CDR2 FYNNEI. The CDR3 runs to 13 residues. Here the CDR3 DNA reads TGTGCCAGCAGCCTCCTAGGTCAGGGTCAGCAGTACTTC. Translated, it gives CASSLLGQGQQYF.

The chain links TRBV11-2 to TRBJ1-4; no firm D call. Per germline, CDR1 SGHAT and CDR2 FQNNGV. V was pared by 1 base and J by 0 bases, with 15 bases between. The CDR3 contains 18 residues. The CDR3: CASSLGPAPGSTNEKLFF. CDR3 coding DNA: TGTGCCAGCAGCTTAGGCCCAGCCCCAGGCTCAACTAATGAAAAACTGTTTTTT.

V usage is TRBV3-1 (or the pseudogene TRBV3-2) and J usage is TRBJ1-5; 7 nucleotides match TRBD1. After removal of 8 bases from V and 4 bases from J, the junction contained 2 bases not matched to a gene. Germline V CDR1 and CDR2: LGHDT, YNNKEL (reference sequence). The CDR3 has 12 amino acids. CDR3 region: CASGQDNQPQHF. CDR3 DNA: TGTGCCAGCGGACAGGATAATCAGCCCCAGCATTTT.

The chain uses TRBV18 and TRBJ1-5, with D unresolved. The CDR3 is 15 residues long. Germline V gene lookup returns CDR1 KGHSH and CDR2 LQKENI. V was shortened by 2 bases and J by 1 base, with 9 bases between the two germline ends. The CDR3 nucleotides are TGTGCCAGCTCACCAGAGGGAGTGAGCAATCAGCCCCAGCATTTT. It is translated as CASSPEGVSNQPQHF.

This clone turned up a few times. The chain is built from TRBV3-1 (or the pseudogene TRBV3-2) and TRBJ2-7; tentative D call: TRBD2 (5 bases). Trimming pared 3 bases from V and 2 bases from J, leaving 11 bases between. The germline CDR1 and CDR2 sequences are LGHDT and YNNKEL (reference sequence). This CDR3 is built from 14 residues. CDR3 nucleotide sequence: TGTGCCAGCAGCCAGAGAGGGCCTACCTACGAGCAGTACTTC. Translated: CASSQRGPTYEQYF.

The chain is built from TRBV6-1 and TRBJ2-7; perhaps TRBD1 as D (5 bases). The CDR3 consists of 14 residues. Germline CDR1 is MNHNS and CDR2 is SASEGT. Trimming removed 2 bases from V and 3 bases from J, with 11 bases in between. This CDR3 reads CASSESRQFYEQYF. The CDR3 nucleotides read TGTGCCAGCAGTGAATCGAGACAGTTCTACGAGCAGTACTTC.

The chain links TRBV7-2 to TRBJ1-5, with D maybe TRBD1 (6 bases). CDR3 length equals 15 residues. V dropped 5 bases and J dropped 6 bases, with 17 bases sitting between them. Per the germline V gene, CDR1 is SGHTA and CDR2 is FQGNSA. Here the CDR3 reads CASSPQQGSGQPQHF. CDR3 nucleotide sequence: TGTGCCAGCAGCCCACAGCAGGGGAGTGGTCAGCCCCAGCATTTT.

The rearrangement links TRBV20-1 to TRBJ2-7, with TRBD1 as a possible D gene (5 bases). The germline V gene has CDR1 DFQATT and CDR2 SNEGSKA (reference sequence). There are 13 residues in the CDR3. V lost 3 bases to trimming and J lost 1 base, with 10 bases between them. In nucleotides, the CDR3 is TGCAGTGCTAGTCCCGACAGTTCCTACGAGCAGTACTTC. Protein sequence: CSASPDSSYEQYF.

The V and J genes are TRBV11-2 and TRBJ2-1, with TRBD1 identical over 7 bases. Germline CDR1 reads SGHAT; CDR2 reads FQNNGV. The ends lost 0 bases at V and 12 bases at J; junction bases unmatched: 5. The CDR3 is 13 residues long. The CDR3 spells CASSLDRDSMQFF. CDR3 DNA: TGTGCCAGCAGCTTAGATAGGGACAGCATGCAGTTCTTC.

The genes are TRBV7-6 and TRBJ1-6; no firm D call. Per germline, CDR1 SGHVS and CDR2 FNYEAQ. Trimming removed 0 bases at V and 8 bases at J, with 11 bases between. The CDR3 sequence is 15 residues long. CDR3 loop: CASSLAQTPDSPLHF. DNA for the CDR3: TGTGCCAGCAGCTTAGCACAGACCCCCGATTCACCCCTCCACTTT.

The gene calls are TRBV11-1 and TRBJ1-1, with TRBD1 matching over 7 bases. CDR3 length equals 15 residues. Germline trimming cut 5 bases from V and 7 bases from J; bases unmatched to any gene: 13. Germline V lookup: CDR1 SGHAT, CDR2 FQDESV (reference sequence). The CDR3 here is CASSLRGRQGSEAFF. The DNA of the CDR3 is TGTGCCAGCAGCCTACGGGGGAGACAGGGAAGTGAAGCTTTCTTT.

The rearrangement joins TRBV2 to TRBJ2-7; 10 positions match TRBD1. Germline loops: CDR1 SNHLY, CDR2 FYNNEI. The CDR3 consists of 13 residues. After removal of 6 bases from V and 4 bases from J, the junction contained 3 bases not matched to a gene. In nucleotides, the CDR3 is TGTGCCAGCAGAGAGGACAGGGGGTACGAGCAGTACTTC. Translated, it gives CASREDRGYEQYF.

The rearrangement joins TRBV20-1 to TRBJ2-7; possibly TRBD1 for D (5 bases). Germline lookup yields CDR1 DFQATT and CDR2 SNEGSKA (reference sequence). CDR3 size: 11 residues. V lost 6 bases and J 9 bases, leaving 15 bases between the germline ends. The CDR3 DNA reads TGCAGTGCCCTAGACAGAGGAACGCAGTACTTC. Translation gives CSALDRGTQYF.

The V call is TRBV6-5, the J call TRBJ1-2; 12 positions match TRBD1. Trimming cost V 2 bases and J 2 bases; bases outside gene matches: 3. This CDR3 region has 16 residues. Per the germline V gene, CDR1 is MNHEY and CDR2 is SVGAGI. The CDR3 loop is CASSYRGTGGNYGYTF. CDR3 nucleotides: TGTGCCAGCAGTTACAGAGGGACAGGGGGCAACTATGGCTACACCTTC.

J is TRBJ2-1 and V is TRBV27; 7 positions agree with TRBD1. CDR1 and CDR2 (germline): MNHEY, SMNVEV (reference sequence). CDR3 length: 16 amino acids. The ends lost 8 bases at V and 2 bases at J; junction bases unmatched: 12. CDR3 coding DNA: TGTGCCAGCGGGCGTCTCGGGACAGTACCCTACAATGAGCAGTTCTTC. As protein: CASGRLGTVPYNEQFF.

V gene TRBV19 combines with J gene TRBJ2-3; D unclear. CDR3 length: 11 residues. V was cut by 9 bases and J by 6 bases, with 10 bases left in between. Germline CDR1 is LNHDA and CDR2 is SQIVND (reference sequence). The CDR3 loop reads CASGFGDTQYF. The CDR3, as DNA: TGTGCCAGCGGCTTCGGGGATACGCAGTATTTT.

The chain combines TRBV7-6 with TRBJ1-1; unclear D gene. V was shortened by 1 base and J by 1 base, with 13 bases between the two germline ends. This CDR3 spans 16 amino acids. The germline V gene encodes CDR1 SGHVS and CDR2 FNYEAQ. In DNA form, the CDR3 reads TGTGCCAGCAGCTTAGTGTCCCCATTCCAGAACACTGAAGCTTTCTTT. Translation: CASSLVSPFQNTEAFF. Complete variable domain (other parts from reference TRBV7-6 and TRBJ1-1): GAGVSQSPRYKVTKRGQDVALRCDPISGHVSLYWYRQALGQGPEFLTYFNYEAQQDKSGLPNDRFSAERPEGSISTLTIQRTEQRDSAMYRCASSLVSPFQNTEAFFGQGTRLTVV.

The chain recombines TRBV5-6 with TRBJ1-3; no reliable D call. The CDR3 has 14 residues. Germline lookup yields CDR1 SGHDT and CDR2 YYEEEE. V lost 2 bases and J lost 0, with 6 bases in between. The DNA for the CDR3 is TGTGCCAGCAGCTTACAGCTCTCTGGAAACACCATATATTTT. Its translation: CASSLQLSGNTIYF.

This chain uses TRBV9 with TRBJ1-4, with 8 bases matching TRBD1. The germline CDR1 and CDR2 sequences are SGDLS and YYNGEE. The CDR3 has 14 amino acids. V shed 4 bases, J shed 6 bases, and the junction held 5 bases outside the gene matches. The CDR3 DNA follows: TGTGCCAGCAGCTCGACAGGGGCGGATGAAAAACTGTTTTTT. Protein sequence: CASSSTGADEKLFF.

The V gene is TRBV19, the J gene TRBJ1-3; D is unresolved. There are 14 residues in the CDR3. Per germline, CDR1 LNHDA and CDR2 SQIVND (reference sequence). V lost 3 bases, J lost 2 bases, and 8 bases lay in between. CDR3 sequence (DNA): TGTGCCAGTAGTATTCAACAGACTGGAAACACCATATATTTT. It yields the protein CASSIQQTGNTIYF.